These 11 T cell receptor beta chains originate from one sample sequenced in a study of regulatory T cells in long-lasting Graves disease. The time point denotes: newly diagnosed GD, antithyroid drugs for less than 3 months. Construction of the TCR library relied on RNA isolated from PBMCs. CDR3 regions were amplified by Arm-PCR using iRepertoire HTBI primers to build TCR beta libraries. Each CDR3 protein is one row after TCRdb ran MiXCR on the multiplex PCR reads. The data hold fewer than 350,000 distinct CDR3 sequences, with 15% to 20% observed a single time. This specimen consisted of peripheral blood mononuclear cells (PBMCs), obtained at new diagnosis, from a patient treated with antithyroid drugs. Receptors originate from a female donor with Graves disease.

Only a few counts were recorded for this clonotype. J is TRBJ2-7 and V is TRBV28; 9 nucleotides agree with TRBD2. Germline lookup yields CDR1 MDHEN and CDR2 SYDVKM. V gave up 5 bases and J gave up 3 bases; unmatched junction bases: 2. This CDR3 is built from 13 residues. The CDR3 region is CASSNSGSYEQYF. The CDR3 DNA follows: TGTGCCAGCAGTAATAGCGGGAGCTACGAGCAGTACTTC.

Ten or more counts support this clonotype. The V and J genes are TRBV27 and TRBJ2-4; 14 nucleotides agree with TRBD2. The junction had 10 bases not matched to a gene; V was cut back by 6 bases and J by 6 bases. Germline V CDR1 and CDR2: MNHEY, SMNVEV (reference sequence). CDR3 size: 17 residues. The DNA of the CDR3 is TGTGCCAGCAGGGGACTAGCGGGAGACTCAAAAAGAAACATTCAGTACTTC. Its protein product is CASRGLAGDSKRNIQYF.

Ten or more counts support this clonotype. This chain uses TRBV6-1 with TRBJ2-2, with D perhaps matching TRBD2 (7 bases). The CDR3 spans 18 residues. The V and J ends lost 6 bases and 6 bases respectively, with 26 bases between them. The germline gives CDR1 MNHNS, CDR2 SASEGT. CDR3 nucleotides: TGTGCCAGCAGGACCAGCCGGGCCCGACAGGCGGGGGCCGGGGAGCTGTTTTTT. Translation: CASRTSRARQAGAGELFF.

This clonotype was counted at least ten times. CDR3 residues: CASSLGGTGEQYF. The CDR3 DNA is TGTGCCAGCAGTTTAGGGGGGACGGGCGAGCAGTACTTC. This chain connects TRBV27 to TRBJ2-7; perhaps TRBD2 as D (6 bases). This CDR3 has 13 amino acids. The germline V gene encodes CDR1 MNHEY and CDR2 SMNVEV (reference sequence). Trimming removed 2 bases at V and 6 bases at J, with 11 bases between.

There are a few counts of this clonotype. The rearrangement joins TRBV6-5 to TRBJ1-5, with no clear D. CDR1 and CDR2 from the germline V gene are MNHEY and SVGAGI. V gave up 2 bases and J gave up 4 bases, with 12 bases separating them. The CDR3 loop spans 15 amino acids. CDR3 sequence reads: CASSYVGSGNQPQHF. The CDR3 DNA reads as TGTGCCAGCAGTTACGTCGGCTCGGGGAATCAGCCCCAGCATTTT.

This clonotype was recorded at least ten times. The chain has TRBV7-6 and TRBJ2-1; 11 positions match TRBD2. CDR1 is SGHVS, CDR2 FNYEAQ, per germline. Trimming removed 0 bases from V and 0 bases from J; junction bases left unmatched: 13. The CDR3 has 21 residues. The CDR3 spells CASSLAGRLAGRSVSYNEQFF. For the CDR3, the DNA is TGTGCCAGCAGCTTAGCGGGGAGACTAGCGGGACGATCCGTCTCCTACAATGAGCAGTTCTTC.

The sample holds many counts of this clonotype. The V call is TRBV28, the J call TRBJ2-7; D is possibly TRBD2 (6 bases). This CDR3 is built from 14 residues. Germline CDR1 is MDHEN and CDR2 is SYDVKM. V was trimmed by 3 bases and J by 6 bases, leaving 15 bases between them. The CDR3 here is CASSFPPGAGEQYF. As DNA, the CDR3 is TGTGCCAGCAGTTTTCCCCCGGGAGCGGGCGAGCAGTACTTC.

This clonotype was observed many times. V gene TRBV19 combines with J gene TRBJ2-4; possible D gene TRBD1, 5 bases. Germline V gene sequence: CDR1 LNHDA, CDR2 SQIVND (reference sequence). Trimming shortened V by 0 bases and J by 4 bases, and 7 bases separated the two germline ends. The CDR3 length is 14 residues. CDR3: CASSIDRDKNIQYF. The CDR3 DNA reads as TGTGCCAGTAGTATAGACAGGGATAAAAACATTCAGTACTTC.

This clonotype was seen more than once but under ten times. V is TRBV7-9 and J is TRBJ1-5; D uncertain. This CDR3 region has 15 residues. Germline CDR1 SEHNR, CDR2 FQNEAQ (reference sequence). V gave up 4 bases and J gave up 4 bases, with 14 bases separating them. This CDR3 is CASSSGQAENQPQHF. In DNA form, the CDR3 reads TGTGCCAGCAGCTCTGGGCAGGCCGAGAATCAGCCCCAGCATTTT.

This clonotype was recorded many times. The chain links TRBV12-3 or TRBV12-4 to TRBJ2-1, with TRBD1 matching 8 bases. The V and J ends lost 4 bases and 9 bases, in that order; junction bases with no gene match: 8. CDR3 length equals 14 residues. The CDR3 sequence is CASSSGQARGEQFF. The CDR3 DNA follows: TGTGCCAGCAGTTCGGGACAGGCTCGGGGTGAGCAGTTCTTC.

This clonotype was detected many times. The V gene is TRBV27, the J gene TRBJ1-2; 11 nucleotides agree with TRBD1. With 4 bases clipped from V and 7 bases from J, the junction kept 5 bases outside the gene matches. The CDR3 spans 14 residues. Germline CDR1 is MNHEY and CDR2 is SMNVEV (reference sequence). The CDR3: CASSSGQGATGYTF. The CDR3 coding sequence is TGTGCCAGCAGTTCCGGACAGGGGGCGACTGGCTACACCTTC.